This T cell receptor beta chain was found in a study of long-term antiretroviral therapy in people with HIV. Study findings and constraints: On ART adherence, viral resistance or therapy changes, no data were available. Collection spanned 2004 to 2017; ART regimens may be less effective than current ones.

V dropped 3 bases and J dropped 2 bases, with 17 bases sitting between them. The CDR3 runs to 16 residues. Germline V CDR1 and CDR2: MGHRA, YSYEKL. Researchers secured at least one pre-ART and at least two post-ART PBMC samples from each donor. Turning to this clone: Its matching antigen is unknown.

Assay version v3.0 of immunoSEQ was used, and it was run at survey level. Researchers set sequencing to target about 35,000-55,000 T-cell genomes per sample. The protocol was immunoSEQ multiplex PCR, while the TCRdb copy is restricted to in-frame clones and leaves out a portion. The table has 25,000 to 30,000 clones, 91% seen once; the top ten hold around 4.2%. This rearrangement joins TRBV4-1 to TRBJ2-7; no clear D. The specimen comprised unsorted PBMCs, sampled 3.1 years after starting antiretroviral therapy. The receptor was isolated from a man between 18 and 29 years old with HIV. The CDR3 sequence: CASSHLSNTFTYEQYF. The CDR3 DNA is TGCGCCAGCAGCCACCTATCTAATACCTTTACCTACGAGCAGTACTTC.